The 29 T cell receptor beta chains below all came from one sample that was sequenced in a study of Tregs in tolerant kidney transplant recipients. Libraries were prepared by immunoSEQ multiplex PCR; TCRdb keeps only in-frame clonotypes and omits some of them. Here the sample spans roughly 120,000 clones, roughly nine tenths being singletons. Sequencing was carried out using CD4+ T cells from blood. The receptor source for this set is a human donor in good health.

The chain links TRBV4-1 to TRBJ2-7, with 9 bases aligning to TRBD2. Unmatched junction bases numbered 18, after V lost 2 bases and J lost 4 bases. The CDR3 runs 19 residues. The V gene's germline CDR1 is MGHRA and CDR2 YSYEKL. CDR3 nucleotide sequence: TGCGCCAGCAGCCAAAAATACCCTGCGGCTAGCGGGGACCCATACGAGCAGTACTTC. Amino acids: CASSQKYPAASGDPYEQYF.

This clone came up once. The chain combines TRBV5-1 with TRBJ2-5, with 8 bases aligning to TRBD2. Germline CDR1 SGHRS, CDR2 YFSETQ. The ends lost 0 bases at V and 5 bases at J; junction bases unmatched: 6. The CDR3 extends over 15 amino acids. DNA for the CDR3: TGCGCCAGCAGCTTGGAAGTAGCGGGGCGGGAGACCCAGTACTTC. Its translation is CASSLEVAGRETQYF. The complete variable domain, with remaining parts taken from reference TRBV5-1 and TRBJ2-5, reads KAGVTQTPRYLIKTRGQQVTLSCSPISGHRSVSWYQQTPGQGLQFLFEYFSETQRNKGNFPGRFSGRQFSNSRSEMNVSTLELGDSALYLCASSLEVAGRETQYFGPGTRLLVL.

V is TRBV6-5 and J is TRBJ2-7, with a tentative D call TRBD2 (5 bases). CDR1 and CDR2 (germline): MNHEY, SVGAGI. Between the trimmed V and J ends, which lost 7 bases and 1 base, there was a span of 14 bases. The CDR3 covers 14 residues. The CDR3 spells CASTLNGVSYEQYF. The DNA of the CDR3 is TGTGCCAGCACCTTAAACGGGGTATCCTACGAGCAGTACTTC.

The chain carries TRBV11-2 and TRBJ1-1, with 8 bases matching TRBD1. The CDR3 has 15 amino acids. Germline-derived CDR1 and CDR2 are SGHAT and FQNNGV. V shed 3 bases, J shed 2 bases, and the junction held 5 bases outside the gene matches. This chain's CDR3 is CASSFDRGGNTEAFF. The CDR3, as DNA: TGTGCCAGCAGCTTCGACAGGGGTGGAAACACTGAAGCTTTCTTT.

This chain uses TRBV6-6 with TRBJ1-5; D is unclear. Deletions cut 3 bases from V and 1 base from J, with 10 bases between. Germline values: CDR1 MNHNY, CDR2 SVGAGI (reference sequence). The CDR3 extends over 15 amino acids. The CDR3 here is CASSYRSRSNQPQHF. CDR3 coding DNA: TGTGCCAGCAGTTATCGGAGTAGGAGCAATCAGCCCCAGCATTTT.

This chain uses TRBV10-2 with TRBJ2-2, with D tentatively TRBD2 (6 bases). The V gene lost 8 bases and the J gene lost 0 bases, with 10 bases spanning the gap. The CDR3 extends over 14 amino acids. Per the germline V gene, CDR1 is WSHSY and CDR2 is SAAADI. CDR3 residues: CASGRLANTGELFF. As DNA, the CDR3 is TGCGCCAGCGGAAGACTAGCGAACACCGGGGAGCTGTTTTTT.

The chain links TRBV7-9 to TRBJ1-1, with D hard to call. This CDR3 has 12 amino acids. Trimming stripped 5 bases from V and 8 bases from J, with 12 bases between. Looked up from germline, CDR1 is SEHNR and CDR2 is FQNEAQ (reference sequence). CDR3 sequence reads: CASSLSNAEAFF. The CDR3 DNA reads TGTGCCAGCAGCCTAAGCAACGCCGAAGCTTTCTTT.

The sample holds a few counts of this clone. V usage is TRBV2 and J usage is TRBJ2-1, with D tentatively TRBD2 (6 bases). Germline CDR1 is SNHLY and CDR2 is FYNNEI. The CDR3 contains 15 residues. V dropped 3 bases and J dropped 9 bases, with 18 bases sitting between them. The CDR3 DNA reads TGTGCCAGCAGTGATGGACTAAAGGGTCGCCGTGAGCAGTTCTTC. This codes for CASSDGLKGRREQFF.

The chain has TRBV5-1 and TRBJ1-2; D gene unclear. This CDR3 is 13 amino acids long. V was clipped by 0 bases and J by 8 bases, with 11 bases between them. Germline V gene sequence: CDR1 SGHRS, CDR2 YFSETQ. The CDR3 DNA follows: TGCGCCAGCAGCTTGGAGGGAACCGTGGGCTACACCTTC. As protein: CASSLEGTVGYTF.

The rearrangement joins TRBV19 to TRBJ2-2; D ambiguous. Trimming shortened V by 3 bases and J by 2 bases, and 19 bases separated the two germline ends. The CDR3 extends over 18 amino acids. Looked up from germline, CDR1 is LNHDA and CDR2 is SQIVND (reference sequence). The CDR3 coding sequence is TGTGCCAGTAGTATCAGGCAGCTTCCTTTTACTAACACCGGGGAGCTGTTTTTT. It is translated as CASSIRQLPFTNTGELFF.

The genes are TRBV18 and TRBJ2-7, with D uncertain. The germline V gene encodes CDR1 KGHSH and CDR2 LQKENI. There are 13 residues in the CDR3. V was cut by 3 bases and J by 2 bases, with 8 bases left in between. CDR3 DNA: TGTGCCAGCTCACCGCTCGAGACCTACGAGCAGTACTTC. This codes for CASSPLETYEQYF.

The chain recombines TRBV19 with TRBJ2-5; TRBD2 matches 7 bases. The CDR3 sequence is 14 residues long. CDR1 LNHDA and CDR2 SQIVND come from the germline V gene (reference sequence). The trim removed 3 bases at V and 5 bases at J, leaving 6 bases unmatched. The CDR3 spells CASSIGSGGETQYF. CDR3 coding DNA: TGTGCCAGTAGTATCGGGTCCGGGGGGGAGACCCAGTACTTC.

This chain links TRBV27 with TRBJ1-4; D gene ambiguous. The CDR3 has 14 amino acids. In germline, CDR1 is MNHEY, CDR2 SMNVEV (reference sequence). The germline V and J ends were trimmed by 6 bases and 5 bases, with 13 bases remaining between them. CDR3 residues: CASRGNARNEKLFF. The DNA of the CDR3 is TGTGCCAGCAGGGGTAATGCGAGGAATGAAAAACTGTTTTTT.

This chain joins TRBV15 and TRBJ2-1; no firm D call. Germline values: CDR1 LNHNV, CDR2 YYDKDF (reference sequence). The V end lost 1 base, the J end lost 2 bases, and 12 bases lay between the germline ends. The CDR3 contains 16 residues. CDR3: CATSRVFNVPYNEQFF. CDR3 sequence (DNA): TGTGCCACCAGCAGAGTGTTCAATGTCCCCTACAATGAGCAGTTCTTC.

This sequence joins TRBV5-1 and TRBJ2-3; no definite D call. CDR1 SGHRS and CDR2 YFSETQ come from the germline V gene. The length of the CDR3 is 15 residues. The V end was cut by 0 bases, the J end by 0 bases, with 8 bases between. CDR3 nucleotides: TGCGCCAGCAGCTTGGGCGGCCCTAGCACAGATACGCAGTATTTT. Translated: CASSLGGPSTDTQYF. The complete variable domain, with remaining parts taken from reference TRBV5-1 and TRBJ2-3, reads KAGVTQTPRYLIKTRGQQVTLSCSPISGHRSVSWYQQTPGQGLQFLFEYFSETQRNKGNFPGRFSGRQFSNSRSEMNVSTLELGDSALYLCASSLGGPSTDTQYFGPGTRLTVL.

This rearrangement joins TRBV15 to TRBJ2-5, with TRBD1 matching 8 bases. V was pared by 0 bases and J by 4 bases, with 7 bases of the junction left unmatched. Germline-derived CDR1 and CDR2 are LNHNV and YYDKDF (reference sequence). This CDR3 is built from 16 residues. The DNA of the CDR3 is TGTGCCACCAGCAGAGATTTGCCCACAGGGGGAGAGACCCAGTACTTC. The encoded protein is CATSRDLPTGGETQYF.

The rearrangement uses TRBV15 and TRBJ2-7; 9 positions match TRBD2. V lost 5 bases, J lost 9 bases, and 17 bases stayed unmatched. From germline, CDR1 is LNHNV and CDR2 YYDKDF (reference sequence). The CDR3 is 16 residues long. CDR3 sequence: CATSSWPSGKPPTQYF. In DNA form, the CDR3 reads TGTGCCACCAGCTCTTGGCCTAGCGGGAAGCCTCCTACGCAGTACTTC.

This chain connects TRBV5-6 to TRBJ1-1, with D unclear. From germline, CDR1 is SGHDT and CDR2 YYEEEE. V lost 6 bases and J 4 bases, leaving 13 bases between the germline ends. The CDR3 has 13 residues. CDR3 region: CASIPRGSTEAFF. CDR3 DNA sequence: TGTGCCAGCATTCCTCGCGGGTCCACTGAAGCTTTCTTT.

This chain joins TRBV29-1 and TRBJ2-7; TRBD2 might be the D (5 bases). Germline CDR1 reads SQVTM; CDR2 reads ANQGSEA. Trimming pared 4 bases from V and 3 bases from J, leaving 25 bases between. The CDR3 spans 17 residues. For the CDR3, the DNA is TGCAGCGTTGTGCCCATATTTAGCGAAACAGCGATCTACGAGCAGTACTTC. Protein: CSVVPIFSETAIYEQYF.

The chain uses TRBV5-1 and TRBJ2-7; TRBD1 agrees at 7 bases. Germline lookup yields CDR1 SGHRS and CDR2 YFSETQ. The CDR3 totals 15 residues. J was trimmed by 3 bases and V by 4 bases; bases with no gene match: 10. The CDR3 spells CASSLRQGSLYEQYF. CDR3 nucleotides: TGCGCCAGCAGCCTTAGACAGGGATCCCTCTACGAGCAGTACTTC. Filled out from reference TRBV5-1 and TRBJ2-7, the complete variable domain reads KAGVTQTPRYLIKTRGQQVTLSCSPISGHRSVSWYQQTPGQGLQFLFEYFSETQRNKGNFPGRFSGRQFSNSRSEMNVSTLELGDSALYLCASSLRQGSLYEQYFGPGTRLTVT.

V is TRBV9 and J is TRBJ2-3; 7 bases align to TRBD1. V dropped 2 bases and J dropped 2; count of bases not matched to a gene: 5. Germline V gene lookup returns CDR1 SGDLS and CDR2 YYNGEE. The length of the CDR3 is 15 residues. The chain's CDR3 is CASSVTGKHTDTQYF. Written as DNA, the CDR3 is TGTGCCAGCAGCGTGACAGGGAAGCACACAGATACGCAGTATTTT.

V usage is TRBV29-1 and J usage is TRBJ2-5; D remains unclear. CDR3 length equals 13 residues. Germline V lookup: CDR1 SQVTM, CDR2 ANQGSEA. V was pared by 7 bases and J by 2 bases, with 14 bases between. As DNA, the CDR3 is TGCAGCGCAAGTCGGGCGGCTCAAGAGACCCAGTACTTC. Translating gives CSASRAAQETQYF.

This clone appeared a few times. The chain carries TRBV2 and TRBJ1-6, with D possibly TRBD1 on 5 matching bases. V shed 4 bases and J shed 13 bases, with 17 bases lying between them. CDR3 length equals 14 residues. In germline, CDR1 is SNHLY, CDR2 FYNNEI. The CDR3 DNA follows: TGTGCCAGCAGTGTCGAAATGCAGGGTGCGCCCCTCCACTTT. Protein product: CASSVEMQGAPLHF.

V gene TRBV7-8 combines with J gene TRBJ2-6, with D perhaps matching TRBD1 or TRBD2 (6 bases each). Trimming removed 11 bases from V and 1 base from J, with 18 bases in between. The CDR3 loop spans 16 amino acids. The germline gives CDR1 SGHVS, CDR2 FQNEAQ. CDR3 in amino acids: CAGLGGGGSGANVLTF. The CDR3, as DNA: TGTGCCGGATTGGGGGGCGGAGGGTCTGGGGCCAACGTCCTGACTTTC.

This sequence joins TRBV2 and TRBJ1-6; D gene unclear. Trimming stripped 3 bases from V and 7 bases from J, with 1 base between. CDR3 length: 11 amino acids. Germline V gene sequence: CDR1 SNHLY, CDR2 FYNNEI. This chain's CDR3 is CASSENSPLHF. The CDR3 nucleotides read TGTGCCAGCAGTGAGAATTCACCCCTCCACTTT.

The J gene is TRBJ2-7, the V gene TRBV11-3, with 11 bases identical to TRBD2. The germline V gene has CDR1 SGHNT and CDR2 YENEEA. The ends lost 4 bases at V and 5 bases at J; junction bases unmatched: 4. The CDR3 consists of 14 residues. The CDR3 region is CASSSSSGGNEQYF. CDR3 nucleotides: TGTGCCAGCAGCTCCTCTAGCGGGGGGAACGAGCAGTACTTC.

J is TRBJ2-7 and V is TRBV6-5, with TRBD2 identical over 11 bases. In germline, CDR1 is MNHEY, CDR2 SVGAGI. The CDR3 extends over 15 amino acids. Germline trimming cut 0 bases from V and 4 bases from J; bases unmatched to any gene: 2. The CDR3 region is CASSYSLAGGYEQYF. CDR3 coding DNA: TGTGCCAGCAGTTACTCCTTAGCGGGAGGGTACGAGCAGTACTTC.

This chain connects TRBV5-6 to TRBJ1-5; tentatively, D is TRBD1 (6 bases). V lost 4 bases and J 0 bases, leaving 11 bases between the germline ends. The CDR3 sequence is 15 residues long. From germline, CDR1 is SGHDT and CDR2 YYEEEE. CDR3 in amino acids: CASSPGGGSNQPQHF. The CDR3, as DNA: TGTGCCAGCAGCCCCGGAGGGGGTAGCAATCAGCCCCAGCATTTT.

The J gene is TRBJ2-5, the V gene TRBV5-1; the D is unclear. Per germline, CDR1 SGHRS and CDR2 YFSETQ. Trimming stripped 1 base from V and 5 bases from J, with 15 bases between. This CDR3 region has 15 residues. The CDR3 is CASSLSTASPETQYF. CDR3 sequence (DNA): TGCGCCAGCAGCTTGAGTACGGCGTCACCGGAGACCCAGTACTTC.